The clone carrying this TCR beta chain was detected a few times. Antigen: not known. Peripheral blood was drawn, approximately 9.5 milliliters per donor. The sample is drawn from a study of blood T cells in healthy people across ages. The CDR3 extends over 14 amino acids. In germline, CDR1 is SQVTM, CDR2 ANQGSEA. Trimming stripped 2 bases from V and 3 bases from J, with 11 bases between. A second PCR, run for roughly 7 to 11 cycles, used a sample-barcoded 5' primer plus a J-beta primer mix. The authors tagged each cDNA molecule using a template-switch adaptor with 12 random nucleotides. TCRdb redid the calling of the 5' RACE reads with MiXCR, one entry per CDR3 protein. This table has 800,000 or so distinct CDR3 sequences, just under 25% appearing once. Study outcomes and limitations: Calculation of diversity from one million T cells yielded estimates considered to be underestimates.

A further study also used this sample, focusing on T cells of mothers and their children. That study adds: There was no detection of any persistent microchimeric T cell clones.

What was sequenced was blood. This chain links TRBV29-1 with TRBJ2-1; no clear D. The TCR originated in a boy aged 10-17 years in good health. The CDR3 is CSVERKDHYNEQFF. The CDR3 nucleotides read TGCAGCGTTGAACGCAAGGACCACTACAATGAGCAGTTCTTC.